The 6 T cell receptor beta chains listed next were all sequenced from one sample in a study of T cells in Graves' hyperthyroidism and ophthalmopathy. TCR beta CDR3 region amplification was performed from RNA transcripts. HTBI primers drove first-round RT-PCR of the TCR CDR3. MiXCR, applied by TCRdb to the multiplex PCR reads, yields one record per CDR3 protein. The sample lists a few hundred thousand distinct CDR3 sequences, around 46% seen once, with about 8% in the top ten. Sequencing input: peripheral blood or thyroid tissue (not recorded which). These receptors all come from a woman between 18 and 29 years old with Graves' hyperthyroidism.

The chain combines TRBV12-3 or TRBV12-4 with TRBJ1-3; D gene uncertain. Trimming took off 2 bases at V and 3 bases at J, with 11 bases between the two ends. The CDR3 extends over 15 amino acids. CDR3 in DNA: TGTGCCAGCAGTTTATTAGGGAGAGGTGGAAACACCATATATTTT. Translated, it gives CASSLLGRGGNTIYF.

This clonotype has a count of ten or more. The CDR3 coding sequence is TGCAGTGCTAGAGGGAGCGAGCAGTACTTC. This sequence encodes CSARGSEQYF. The chain combines TRBV20-1 with TRBJ2-7; D remains ambiguous. The germline CDR1 and CDR2 sequences are DFQATT and SNEGSKA (reference sequence). Trimming left V 1 base short and J 6 bases short, with 4 bases between. This CDR3 spans 10 amino acids.

The J gene is TRBJ2-7, the V gene TRBV2; 9 bases line up with TRBD2. This CDR3 has 19 residues. Trimming took 2 bases from V and 4 from J; bases not matched to a gene: 18. CDR1 is SNHLY and CDR2 is FYNNEI in the germline V gene. CDR3 DNA: TGTGCCAGCAGTGAACAAGAAGGCTACGAGCAGCGGGAGGATTACGAGCAGTACTTC. Protein: CASSEQEGYEQREDYEQYF.

This clonotype was picked up many times. This sequence joins TRBV13 and TRBJ1-4, with a tentative D call TRBD1 (6 bases). Germline lookup yields CDR1 PRHDT and CDR2 FYEKMQ (reference sequence). Trimming stripped 3 bases from V and 7 bases from J, with 12 bases between. This CDR3 is 14 amino acids long. CDR3 DNA: TGTGCCAGCAGCTTTAAAGGGGGTGGTGAAAAACTGTTTTTT. Residues: CASSFKGGGEKLFF.

Details on this clonotype: This may be a read error: a much more frequent sequence differs by one nucleotide. The rearrangement links TRBV6-6 to TRBJ2-7; D is perhaps TRBD1 or TRBD2 (5 bases each). In germline, CDR1 is MNHNY, CDR2 SVGAGI (reference sequence). The CDR3 loop spans 14 amino acids. CDR3 sequence reads: CASSYGTDSYERYF. CDR3 bases: TGTGCCAGCAGTTACGGGACGGACTCCTACGAGCGGTACTTC.

In regard to this clonotype: A much larger clone sits a single nucleotide away, making a read error possible. V usage is TRBV5-4 and J usage is TRBJ2-7; no clear D. This CDR3 region has 13 residues. Germline V gene data show CDR1 as SGHNT and CDR2 as YYREEE (reference sequence). CDR3: CASGLILVYEQYF. CDR3 nucleotides: TGTGCCAGCGGCTTGATACTTGTTTACGAGCAGTACTTC.